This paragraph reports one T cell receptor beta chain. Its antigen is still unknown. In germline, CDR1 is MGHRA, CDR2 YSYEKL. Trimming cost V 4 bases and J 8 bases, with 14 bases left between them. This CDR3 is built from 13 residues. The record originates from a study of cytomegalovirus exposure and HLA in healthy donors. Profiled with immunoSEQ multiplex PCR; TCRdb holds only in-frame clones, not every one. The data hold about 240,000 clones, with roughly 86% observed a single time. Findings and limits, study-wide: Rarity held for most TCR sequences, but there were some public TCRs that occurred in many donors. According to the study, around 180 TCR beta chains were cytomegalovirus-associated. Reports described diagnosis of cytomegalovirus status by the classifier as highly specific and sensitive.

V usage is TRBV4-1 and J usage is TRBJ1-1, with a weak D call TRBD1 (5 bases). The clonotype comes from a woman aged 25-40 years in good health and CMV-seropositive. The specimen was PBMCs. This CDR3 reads CASSPGAGLEAFF. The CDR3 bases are TGCGCCAGCAGCCCCGGGGCGGGACTGGAAGCTTTCTTT.